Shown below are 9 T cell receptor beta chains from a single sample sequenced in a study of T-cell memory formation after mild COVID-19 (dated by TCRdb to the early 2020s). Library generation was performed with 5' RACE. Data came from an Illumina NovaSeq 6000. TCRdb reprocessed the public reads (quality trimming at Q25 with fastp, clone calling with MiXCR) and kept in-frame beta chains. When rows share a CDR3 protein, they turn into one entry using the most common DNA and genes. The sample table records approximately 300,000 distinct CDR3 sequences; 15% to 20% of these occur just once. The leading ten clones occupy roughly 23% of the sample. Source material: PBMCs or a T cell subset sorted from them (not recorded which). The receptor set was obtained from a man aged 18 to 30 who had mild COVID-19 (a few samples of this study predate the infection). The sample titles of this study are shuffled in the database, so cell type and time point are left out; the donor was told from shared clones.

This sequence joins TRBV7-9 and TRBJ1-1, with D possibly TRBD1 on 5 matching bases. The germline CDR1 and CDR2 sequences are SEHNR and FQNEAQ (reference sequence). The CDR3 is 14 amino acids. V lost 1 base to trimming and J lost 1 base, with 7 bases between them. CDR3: CASSLEGQNTEAFF. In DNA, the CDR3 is TGTGCCAGCAGCTTAGAAGGACAGAACACTGAAGCTTTCTTT.

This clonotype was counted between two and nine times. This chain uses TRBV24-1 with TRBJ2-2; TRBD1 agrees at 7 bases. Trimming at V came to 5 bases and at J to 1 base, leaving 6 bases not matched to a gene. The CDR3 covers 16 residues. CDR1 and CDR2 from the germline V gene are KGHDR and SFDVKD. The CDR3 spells CATSVLGDRNTGELFF. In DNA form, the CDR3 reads TGTGCCACCAGTGTTCTTGGGGACAGGAACACCGGGGAGCTGTTTTTT.

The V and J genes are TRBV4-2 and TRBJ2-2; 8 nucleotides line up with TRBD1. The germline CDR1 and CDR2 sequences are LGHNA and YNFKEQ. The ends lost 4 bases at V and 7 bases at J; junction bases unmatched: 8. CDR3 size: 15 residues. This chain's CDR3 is CASSPRTGSGGELFF. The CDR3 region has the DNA TGTGCCAGCAGCCCTCGGACAGGGAGCGGCGGGGAGCTGTTTTTT.

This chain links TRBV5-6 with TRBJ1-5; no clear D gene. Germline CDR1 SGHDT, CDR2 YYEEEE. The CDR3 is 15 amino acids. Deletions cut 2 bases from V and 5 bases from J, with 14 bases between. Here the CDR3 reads CASSFGGRIDQPQHF. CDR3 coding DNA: TGTGCCAGCAGCTTCGGTGGCAGGATAGATCAGCCCCAGCATTTT.

The CDR3 DNA follows: TGCGCCAGCAGCCCAAACGAGGGGTCGGGTAATGAAAAACTGTTTTTT. It yields the protein CASSPNEGSGNEKLFF. This sequence joins TRBV4-3 and TRBJ1-4; maybe TRBD1 (5 bases). Trimming took off 4 bases at V and 4 bases at J, with 16 bases between the two ends. The V gene's germline CDR1 is LGHNA and CDR2 YSLEER. The CDR3 is made up of 16 amino acids.

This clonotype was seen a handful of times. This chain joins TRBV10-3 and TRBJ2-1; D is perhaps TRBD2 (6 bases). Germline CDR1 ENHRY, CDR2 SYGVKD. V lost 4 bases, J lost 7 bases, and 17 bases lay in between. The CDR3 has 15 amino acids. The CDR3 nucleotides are TGTGCCATCAGTGTCAACAGTCTAAGCGGGAATGAGCAGTTCTTC. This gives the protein CAISVNSLSGNEQFF.

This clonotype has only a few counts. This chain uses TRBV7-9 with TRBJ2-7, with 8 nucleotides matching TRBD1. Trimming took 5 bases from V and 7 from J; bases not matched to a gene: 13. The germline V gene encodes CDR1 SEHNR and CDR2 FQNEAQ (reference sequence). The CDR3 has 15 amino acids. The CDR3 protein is CASSPIRTGYREQYV. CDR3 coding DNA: TGTGCCAGCAGCCCAATTCGGACAGGGTATCGGGAGCAGTACGTC.

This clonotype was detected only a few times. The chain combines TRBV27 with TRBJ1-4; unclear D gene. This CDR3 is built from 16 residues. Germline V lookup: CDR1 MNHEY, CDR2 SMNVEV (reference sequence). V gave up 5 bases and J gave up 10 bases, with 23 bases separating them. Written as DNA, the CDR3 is TGTGCCAGCAGTCCACCTGCCGGGAGCGGGGTCGGAAAACTGTTTTTT. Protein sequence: CASSPPAGSGVGKLFF.

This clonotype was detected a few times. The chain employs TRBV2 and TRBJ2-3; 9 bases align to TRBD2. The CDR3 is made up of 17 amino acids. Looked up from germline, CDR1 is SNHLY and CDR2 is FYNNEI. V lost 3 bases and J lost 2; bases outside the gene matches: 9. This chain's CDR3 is CASSETLTGLATDTQYF. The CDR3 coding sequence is TGTGCCAGCAGTGAGACCTTGACGGGACTAGCCACAGATACGCAGTATTTT.